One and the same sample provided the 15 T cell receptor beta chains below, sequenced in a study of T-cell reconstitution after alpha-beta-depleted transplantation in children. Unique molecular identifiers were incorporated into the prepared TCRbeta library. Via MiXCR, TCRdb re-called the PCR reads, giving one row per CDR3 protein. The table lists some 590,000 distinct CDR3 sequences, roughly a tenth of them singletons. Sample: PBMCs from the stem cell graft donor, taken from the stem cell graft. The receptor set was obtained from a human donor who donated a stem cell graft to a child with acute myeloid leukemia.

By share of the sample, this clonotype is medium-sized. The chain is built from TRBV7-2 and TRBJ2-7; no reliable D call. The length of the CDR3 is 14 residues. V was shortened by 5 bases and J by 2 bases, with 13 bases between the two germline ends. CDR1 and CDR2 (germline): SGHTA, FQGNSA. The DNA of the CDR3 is TGTGCCAGCAGCCACGACGGACCTACCTACGAGCAGTACTTC. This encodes CASSHDGPTYEQYF. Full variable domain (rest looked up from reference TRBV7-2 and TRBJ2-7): GAGVSQSPSNKVTEKGKDVELRCDPISGHTALYWYRQSLGQGLEFLIYFQGNSAPDKSGLPSDRFSAERTGGSVSTLTIQRTQQEDSAVYLCASSHDGPTYEQYFGPGTRLTVT.

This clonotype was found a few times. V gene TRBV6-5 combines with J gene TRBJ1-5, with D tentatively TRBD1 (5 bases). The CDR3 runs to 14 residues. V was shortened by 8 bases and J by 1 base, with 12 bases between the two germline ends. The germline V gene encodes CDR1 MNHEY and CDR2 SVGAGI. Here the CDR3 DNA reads TGTGCCAGCCCCACCGGGGCGAGCAATCAGCCCCAGCATTTT. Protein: CASPTGASNQPQHF.

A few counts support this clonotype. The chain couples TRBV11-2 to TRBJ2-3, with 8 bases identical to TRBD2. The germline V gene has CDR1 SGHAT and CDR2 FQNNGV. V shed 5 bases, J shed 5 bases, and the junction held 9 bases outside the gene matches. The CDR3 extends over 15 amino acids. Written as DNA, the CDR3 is TGTGCCAGCAGCCCGGGGGGGCGGGGGCAAGATACGCAGTATTTT. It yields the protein CASSPGGRGQDTQYF.

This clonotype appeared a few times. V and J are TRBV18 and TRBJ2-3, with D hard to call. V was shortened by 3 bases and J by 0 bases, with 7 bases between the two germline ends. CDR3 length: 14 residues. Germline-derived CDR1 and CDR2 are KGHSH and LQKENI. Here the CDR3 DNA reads TGTGCCAGCTCACCCGTTTCTAGCACAGATACGCAGTATTTT. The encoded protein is CASSPVSSTDTQYF.

The CDR3 spells CASSPGVSGRGDTQYF. The CDR3 DNA reads TGTGCCAGCAGTCCCGGGGTTAGCGGGAGAGGTGATACGCAGTATTTT. The chain employs TRBV27 and TRBJ2-3; 9 nucleotides agree with TRBD2. Per germline, CDR1 MNHEY and CDR2 SMNVEV (reference sequence). CDR3 length equals 16 residues. Trimming at V came to 5 bases and at J to 6 bases, leaving 12 bases not matched to a gene.

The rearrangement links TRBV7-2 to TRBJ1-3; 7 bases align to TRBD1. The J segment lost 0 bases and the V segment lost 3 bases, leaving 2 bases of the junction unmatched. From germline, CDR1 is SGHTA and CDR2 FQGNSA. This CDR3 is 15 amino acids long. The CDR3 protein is CASSLTGFSGNTIYF. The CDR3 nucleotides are TGTGCCAGCAGCTTGACAGGGTTCTCTGGAAACACCATATATTTT. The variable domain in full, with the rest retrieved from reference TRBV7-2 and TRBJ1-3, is GAGVSQSPSNKVTEKGKDVELRCDPISGHTALYWYRQSLGQGLEFLIYFQGNSAPDKSGLPSDRFSAERTGGSVSTLTIQRTQQEDSAVYLCASSLTGFSGNTIYFGEGSWLTVV.

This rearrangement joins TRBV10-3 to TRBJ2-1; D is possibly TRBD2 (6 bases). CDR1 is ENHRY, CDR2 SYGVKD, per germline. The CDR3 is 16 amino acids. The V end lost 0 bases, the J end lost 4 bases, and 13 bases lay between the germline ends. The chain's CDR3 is CAISESTGRPYNEQFF. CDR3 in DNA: TGTGCCATCAGTGAGTCGACCGGGAGACCGTACAATGAGCAGTTCTTC.

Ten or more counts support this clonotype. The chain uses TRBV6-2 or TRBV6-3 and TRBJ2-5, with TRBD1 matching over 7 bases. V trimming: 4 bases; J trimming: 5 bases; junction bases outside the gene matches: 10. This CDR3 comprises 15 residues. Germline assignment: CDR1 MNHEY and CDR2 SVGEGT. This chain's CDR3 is CASSLPGGYRETQYF. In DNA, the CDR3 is TGTGCCAGCAGTTTACCAGGGGGATATCGGGAGACCCAGTACTTC.

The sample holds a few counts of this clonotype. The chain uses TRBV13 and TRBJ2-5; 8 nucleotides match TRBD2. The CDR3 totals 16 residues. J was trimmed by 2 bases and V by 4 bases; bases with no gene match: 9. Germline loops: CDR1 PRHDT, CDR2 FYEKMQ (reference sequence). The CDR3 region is CASSSGDSGNQETQYF. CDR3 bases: TGTGCCAGCAGCTCGGGTGATAGCGGGAATCAAGAGACCCAGTACTTC.

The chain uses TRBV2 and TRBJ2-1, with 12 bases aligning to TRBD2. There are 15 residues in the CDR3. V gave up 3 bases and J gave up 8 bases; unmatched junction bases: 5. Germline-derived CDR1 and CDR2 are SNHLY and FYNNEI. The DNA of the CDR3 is TGTGCCAGCAGTGACGGACTAGCGGGATTGGATGAGCAGTTCTTC. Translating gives CASSDGLAGLDEQFF.

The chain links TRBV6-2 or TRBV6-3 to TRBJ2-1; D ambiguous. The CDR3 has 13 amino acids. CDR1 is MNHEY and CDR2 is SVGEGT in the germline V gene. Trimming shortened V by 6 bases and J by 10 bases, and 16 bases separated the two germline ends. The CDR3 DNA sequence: TGTGCCAGCAGCCACGTAACCGACCCCGAGCAGTTCTTC. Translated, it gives CASSHVTDPEQFF.

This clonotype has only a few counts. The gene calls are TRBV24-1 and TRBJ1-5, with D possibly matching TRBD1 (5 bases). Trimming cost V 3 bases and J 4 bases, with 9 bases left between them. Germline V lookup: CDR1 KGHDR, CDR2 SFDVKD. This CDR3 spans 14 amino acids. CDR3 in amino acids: CATSDPQGNQPQHF. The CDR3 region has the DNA TGTGCCACCAGTGATCCCCAGGGAAATCAGCCCCAGCATTTT.

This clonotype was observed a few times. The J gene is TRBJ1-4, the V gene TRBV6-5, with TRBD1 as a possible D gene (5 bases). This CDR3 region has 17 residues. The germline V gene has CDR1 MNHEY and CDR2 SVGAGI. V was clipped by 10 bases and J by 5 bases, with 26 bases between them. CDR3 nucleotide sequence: TGTGCCACCGGAAGAGTGGGACCGGCGGGACCGAATGAAAAACTGTTTTTT. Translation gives CATGRVGPAGPNEKLFF.

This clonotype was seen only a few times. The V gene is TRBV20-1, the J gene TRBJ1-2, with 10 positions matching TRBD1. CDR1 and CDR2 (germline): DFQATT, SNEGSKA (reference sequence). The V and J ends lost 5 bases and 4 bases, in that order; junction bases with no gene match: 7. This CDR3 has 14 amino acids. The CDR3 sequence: CSAPGQGSGYGYTF. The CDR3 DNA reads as TGCAGTGCTCCGGGACAGGGGTCGGGCTATGGCTACACCTTC.

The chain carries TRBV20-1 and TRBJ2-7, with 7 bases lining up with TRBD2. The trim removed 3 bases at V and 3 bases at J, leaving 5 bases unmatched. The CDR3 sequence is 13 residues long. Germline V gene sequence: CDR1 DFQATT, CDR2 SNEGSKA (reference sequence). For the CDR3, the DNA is TGCAGTGCTAGGAGCGGGACCAACTACGAGCAGTACTTC. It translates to CSARSGTNYEQYF.